The 25 T cell receptor beta chains in this list originate from one sample, sequenced in a study of blood T cell repertoires in COVID-19. Profiling relied on immunoSEQ multiplex PCR, and the TCRdb table lists in-frame clones only, not all of them. The sample records around 80,000 clones, around 79% being singletons. The material sequenced was peripheral blood. All receptors derive from a man aged 50-60 years with active or convalescent COVID-19.

This clone was detected only a few times. An end of the junction does not agree with germline; a read error may underlie this. The V and J genes are TRBV5-5 and TRBJ2-5; possible D gene TRBD1, 6 bases. Germline CDR1 reads SGHKS; CDR2 reads YYEKEE (reference sequence). The CDR3 totals 16 residues. The CDR3 DNA reads as TGTGCCAGCACCTTGTCGAGCGTGGGGGCCTGGGAGACCCAGTACTTC. Its translation is CASTLSSVGAWETQYF.

J is TRBJ1-5 and V is TRBV2; D ambiguous. Germline values: CDR1 SNHLY, CDR2 FYNNEI. The CDR3 runs to 14 residues. V was shortened by 4 bases and J by 0 bases, with 7 bases between the two germline ends. CDR3 amino acids: CASSALYSNQPQHF. The CDR3 DNA reads TGTGCCAGCAGTGCCTTATATAGCAATCAGCCCCAGCATTTT.

The chain has TRBV6-5 and TRBJ1-1; D is ambiguous. CDR1 MNHEY and CDR2 SVGAGI come from the germline V gene. V lost 0 bases, J lost 7 bases, and 6 bases lay in between. The CDR3 sequence is 12 residues long. In DNA form, the CDR3 reads TGTGCCAGCAGTTACTCGTACGGTGAAGCTTTCTTT. It yields the protein CASSYSYGEAFF.

This clone was counted between two and nine times. The rearrangement links TRBV5-1 to TRBJ2-1; weak D call: TRBD2 (6 bases). The CDR3 covers 15 residues. Deletions cut 4 bases from V and 2 bases from J, with 13 bases between. Germline lookup yields CDR1 SGHRS and CDR2 YFSETQ. For the CDR3, the DNA is TGCGCCAGCAGCCCCGGGACTGATGCCTACAATGAGCAGTTCTTC. Encoded protein: CASSPGTDAYNEQFF.

This clone was detected only a few times. The chain is built from TRBV18 and TRBJ1-2; 9 nucleotides align to TRBD1. Germline V gene data show CDR1 as KGHSH and CDR2 as LQKENI. CDR3 length: 17 residues. Losses at the gene ends were 2 bases for V and 7 bases for J; bases not matched to a gene: 14. Written as DNA, the CDR3 is TGTGCCAGCTCACCAGTGTACAGGGGGCGTCTCCTACTTGGCTACACCTTC. It codes for CASSPVYRGRLLLGYTF.

The J gene is TRBJ1-1, the V gene TRBV7-9; D gene uncertain. The length of the CDR3 is 14 residues. Trimming left V 0 bases short and J 5 bases short, with 10 bases between. Germline-derived CDR1 and CDR2 are SEHNR and FQNEAQ (reference sequence). DNA of the CDR3: TGTGCCAGCAGCTTAGCGCTAACCGTGACTGAAGCTTTCTTT. This codes for CASSLALTVTEAFF.

The gene calls are TRBV5-1 and TRBJ2-6, with TRBD1 identical over 7 bases. The junction had 2 bases not matched to a gene; V was cut back by 3 bases and J by 2 bases. This CDR3 is built from 15 residues. Germline V gene data show CDR1 as SGHRS and CDR2 as YFSETQ. CDR3 in DNA: TGCGCCAGCAGCTCAGGGACAGCTGGGGCCAACGTCCTGACTTTC. Translating it yields CASSSGTAGANVLTF.

This chain connects TRBV15 to TRBJ2-7; D possibly corresponds to TRBD2 (5 bases). The CDR3 has 15 residues. Germline CDR1 is LNHNV and CDR2 is YYDKDF (reference sequence). V gave up 1 base and J gave up 6 bases, with 16 bases separating them. CDR3 DNA sequence: TGTGCCACCAGCAGAGGGGCGGGTCAGGTTTCCGAGCAGTACTTC. Translated: CATSRGAGQVSEQYF.

The chain combines TRBV5-6 with TRBJ2-3; TRBD2 is a possible D gene (5 bases). The V end was cut by 0 bases, the J end by 6 bases, with 14 bases between. The CDR3 is 15 amino acids. Germline V gene data show CDR1 as SGHDT and CDR2 as YYEEEE. CDR3 in DNA: TGTGCCAGCAGCTTGGACGGACTCTCTACGGATACGCAGTATTTT. Its protein is CASSLDGLSTDTQYF.

This chain connects TRBV12-3 or TRBV12-4 to TRBJ2-5; a possible D gene is TRBD1 (6 bases). The CDR3 extends over 13 amino acids. The V end was cut by 3 bases, the J end by 4 bases, with 9 bases between. CDR3 region: CASSFSDRETQYF. The CDR3 DNA reads TGTGCCAGCAGTTTTTCGGACAGAGAGACCCAGTACTTC.

Ten or more counts support this clone. This chain joins TRBV7-2 and TRBJ2-7; tentative D call: TRBD2 (6 bases). Per the germline V gene, CDR1 is SGHTA and CDR2 is FQGNSA. V dropped 6 bases and J dropped 5 bases, with 20 bases sitting between them. The CDR3 has 15 residues. The CDR3 DNA reads TGTGCCAGCAGGCCCGGGACTTCTAATGTCCACGAGCAGTACTTC. This gives the protein CASRPGTSNVHEQYF.

This chain joins TRBV6-5 and TRBJ2-7, with D uncertain. The CDR3 spans 12 residues. Germline CDR1 reads MNHEY; CDR2 reads SVGAGI. Trimming pared 7 bases from V and 3 bases from J, leaving 10 bases between. The CDR3 region has the DNA TGTGCCAGCAAAAGCTATCTCTACGAGCAGTACTTC. It specifies CASKSYLYEQYF.

A single count supports this clone. The chain is built from TRBV7-9 and TRBJ1-5; weak D call: TRBD1 (5 bases). This CDR3 spans 15 amino acids. Trimming took off 5 bases at V and 7 bases at J, with 18 bases between the two ends. Per germline, CDR1 SEHNR and CDR2 FQNEAQ (reference sequence). The CDR3 nucleotides are TGTGCCAGCAGCGCCGCGGGGCGGGGAGAACAGCCCCAGCATTTT. Amino acids: CASSAAGRGEQPQHF.

This clone was seen a handful of times. The chain has TRBV12-5 and TRBJ2-2; 7 nucleotides line up with TRBD1. The germline CDR1 and CDR2 sequences are LGHNT and FRNRAP. Losses at the gene ends were 6 bases for V and 6 bases for J; bases not matched to a gene: 4. The CDR3 consists of 13 residues. Written as DNA, the CDR3 is TGTGCTAGTGGCACGACAGGGCCCGGGGAGCTGTTTTTT. Its protein product is CASGTTGPGELFF.

The V and J genes are TRBV5-8 and TRBJ2-4, with D perhaps TRBD2 (6 bases). CDR3 length: 15 residues. V was clipped by 4 bases and J by 1 base, with 12 bases between them. Per the germline V gene, CDR1 is SGHTS and CDR2 is YDEGEE. The CDR3 sequence: CASSRFGGAKNIQYF. CDR3 coding DNA: TGTGCCAGCAGCCGATTTGGGGGGGCCAAAAACATTCAGTACTTC.

This clone was detected ten times or more. The chain carries TRBV6-5 and TRBJ1-1; 7 bases are a match to TRBD1. Germline values: CDR1 MNHEY, CDR2 SVGAGI. J was trimmed by 3 bases and V by 4 bases; bases with no gene match: 2. The length of the CDR3 is 13 residues. The CDR3 DNA reads TGTGCCAGCAGTTCCGACAGGGACACTGAAGCTTTCTTT. Amino acid sequence: CASSSDRDTEAFF.

The chain links TRBV7-2 to TRBJ2-5; perhaps TRBD2 as D (5 bases). Looked up from germline, CDR1 is SGHTA and CDR2 is FQGNSA. The CDR3 is 15 residues long. Trimming shortened V by 1 base and J by 2 bases, and 11 bases separated the two germline ends. The CDR3 nucleotides read TGTGCCAGCAGCTTAGGGTTGGGGAGACAAGAGACCCAGTACTTC. Residues: CASSLGLGRQETQYF.

The J gene is TRBJ2-1, the V gene TRBV25-1, with TRBD1 matching over 7 bases. V dropped 5 bases and J dropped 5; count of bases not matched to a gene: 15. CDR3 length equals 17 residues. CDR1 is MGHDK, CDR2 SYGVNS, per germline. As DNA, the CDR3 is TGTGCCAGCAGTTCCCACGTGGGGACAGATAGAGACAATGAGCAGTTCTTC. Translating gives CASSSHVGTDRDNEQFF.

This clone was found once. V gene TRBV5-1 combines with J gene TRBJ1-5; a weak D match, TRBD1 (6 bases). In germline, CDR1 is SGHRS, CDR2 YFSETQ. V lost 0 bases and J 7 bases, leaving 14 bases between the germline ends. The CDR3 has 15 residues. CDR3 protein: CASSLDVSGAQPQHF. Here the CDR3 DNA reads TGCGCCAGCAGCTTGGATGTGTCAGGGGCCCAGCCCCAGCATTTT.

The sample holds one count of this clone. This chain connects TRBV7-3 to TRBJ1-2; TRBD1 might be the D (6 bases). The CDR3 is 13 residues long. Per the germline V gene, CDR1 is SGHTA and CDR2 is FQGTGA. V was shortened by 5 bases and J by 5 bases, with 12 bases between the two germline ends. Here the CDR3 reads CASSASTGYGYTF. The CDR3 DNA follows: TGTGCCAGCAGCGCCTCCACAGGGTATGGCTACACCTTC.

The rearrangement uses TRBV27 and TRBJ1-1, with 8 nucleotides matching TRBD1. CDR3 size: 16 residues. J gave up 1 base and V 2 bases, and 6 bases lay outside the gene matches. Germline CDR1 reads MNHEY; CDR2 reads SMNVEV (reference sequence). In DNA form, the CDR3 reads TGTGCCAGCAGTTTAGGGCAGGGGGCAGGGAACACTGAAGCTTTCTTT. Translation: CASSLGQGAGNTEAFF.

The chain uses TRBV6-6 and TRBJ2-2; 12 nucleotides line up with TRBD1. Germline assignment: CDR1 MNHNY and CDR2 SVGAGI (reference sequence). CDR3 length: 16 amino acids. The ends lost 2 bases at V and 7 bases at J; junction bases unmatched: 5. This chain's CDR3 is CASSYAGTGGRGELFF. In nucleotides, the CDR3 is TGTGCCAGCAGTTACGCCGGGACAGGGGGCCGCGGGGAGCTGTTTTTT.

The V and J genes are TRBV19 and TRBJ1-1; a possible D gene is TRBD1 (6 bases). CDR1 is LNHDA, CDR2 SQIVND, per germline (reference sequence). The CDR3 covers 13 residues. The ends were cut back, 9 bases at V and 11 bases at J, with 22 bases in the middle. CDR3 nucleotide sequence: TGTGCCAGCAGTCGGCCGCCTGGGGGGGGCGCTTTCTTT. Residues: CASSRPPGGGAFF.

This clone was picked up a small number of times. The V gene is TRBV30, the J gene TRBJ1-5, with D unresolved. The CDR3 length is 13 residues. Germline CDR1 reads GTSNPN; CDR2 reads SVGIG (reference sequence). V was cut by 2 bases and J by 5 bases, with 10 bases left in between. CDR3: CAWSQREDQPQHF. The CDR3 DNA follows: TGTGCCTGGAGTCAGAGGGAGGATCAGCCCCAGCATTTT.

This chain joins TRBV24-1 and TRBJ1-2, with 8 positions matching TRBD1. Germline-derived CDR1 and CDR2 are KGHDR and SFDVKD. The V segment lost 4 bases and the J segment 8 bases; nucleotides outside the gene matches: 8. The CDR3 is made up of 14 amino acids. The CDR3 here is CATSDPQGAGGYTF. The DNA of the CDR3 is TGTGCCACCAGTGACCCCCAGGGGGCAGGAGGCTACACCTTC.